The 8 T cell receptor beta chains presented below share a single source sample, sequenced in a study of blood T cell repertoires in COVID-19. Method: immunoSEQ multiplex PCR; TCRdb's copy keeps in-frame clones and lacks some. The sample yields tens of thousands of clones, around 70% seen once. The sample comprised peripheral blood. The receptors stem from a man aged 65-85 years with COVID-19, enrolled during active disease.

This chain joins TRBV7-2 and TRBJ1-2; D may be TRBD1 (6 bases). This CDR3 has 13 residues. Per the germline V gene, CDR1 is SGHTA and CDR2 is FQGNSA. V lost 2 bases, J lost 5 bases, and 9 bases lay in between. The CDR3 loop reads CASSLTGWYGYTF. As DNA, the CDR3 is TGTGCCAGCAGCTTAACAGGGTGGTATGGCTACACCTTC.

The V and J genes are TRBV27 and TRBJ1-5, with a possible D match to TRBD1 (6 bases). Trimming took off 6 bases at V and 2 bases at J, with 14 bases between the two ends. The CDR3 consists of 15 residues. Germline lookup yields CDR1 MNHEY and CDR2 SMNVEV (reference sequence). CDR3 nucleotide sequence: TGTGCCAGCAGACTTGGGACAACAGGCAATCAGCCCCAGCATTTT. Translation gives CASRLGTTGNQPQHF.

This clone appeared once. The CDR3 DNA reads TGTGCCAGCAGTTTTGGGACGGGACTGAACAATGAGCAGTTCTTC. This codes for CASSFGTGLNNEQFF. The rearrangement uses TRBV28 and TRBJ2-1; tentatively, D is TRBD2 (6 bases). Germline V CDR1 and CDR2: MDHEN, SYDVKM. The CDR3 has 15 residues. Trimming removed 3 bases at V and 5 bases at J, with 14 bases between.

This clone was seen more than once but under ten times. The chain links TRBV28 to TRBJ2-7, with TRBD2 matching 12 bases. Germline-derived CDR1 and CDR2 are MDHEN and SYDVKM. Trimming at V came to 5 bases and at J to 1 base, leaving 6 bases not matched to a gene. The CDR3 extends over 16 amino acids. The CDR3 is CASSRGGTSGSYEQYF. The DNA for the CDR3 is TGTGCCAGCAGTCGAGGGGGGACTAGCGGGTCCTACGAGCAGTACTTC.

V usage is TRBV7-9 and J usage is TRBJ1-6; no clear D gene. The V and J ends lost 5 bases and 7 bases respectively, with 12 bases between them. This CDR3 contains 14 residues. CDR1 SEHNR and CDR2 FQNEAQ come from the germline V gene (reference sequence). CDR3 residues: CASSVGGGNSPLHF. The CDR3 DNA follows: TGTGCCAGCAGCGTAGGAGGTGGAAATTCACCCCTCCACTTT.

This clone has just a few counts. Other DNA sequences in this sample translate to the same CDR3. The J gene is TRBJ1-6, the V gene TRBV9; no reliable D call. Looked up from germline, CDR1 is SGDLS and CDR2 is YYNGEE. CDR3 length: 17 residues. Trimming shortened V by 0 bases and J by 0 bases, and 10 bases separated the two germline ends. Written as DNA, the CDR3 is TGTGCCAGCAGCGTAGGCGACCGGAGCTCCTATAATTCACCCCTCCACTTT. It yields the protein CASSVGDRSSYNSPLHF.

This chain connects TRBV28 to TRBJ2-7; D is undetermined. V lost 3 bases, J lost 1 base, and 10 bases lay in between. Per the germline V gene, CDR1 is MDHEN and CDR2 is SYDVKM. The CDR3 spans 14 residues. Here the CDR3 reads CASSFPYKSYEQYF. The CDR3 DNA sequence: TGTGCCAGCAGTTTTCCATACAAATCCTACGAGCAGTACTTC.

The chain combines TRBV7-8 with TRBJ1-2; D remains ambiguous. With 6 bases removed from V and 2 bases from J, the gap between germline ends came to 16 bases. This CDR3 comprises 15 residues. The germline V gene has CDR1 SGHVS and CDR2 FQNEAQ. The CDR3 reads CASRQQAGRNYGYTF. DNA of the CDR3: TGTGCCAGCAGGCAACAAGCGGGCCGGAACTATGGCTACACCTTC.